The entry below describes one T cell receptor (beta chain). Germline assignment: CDR1 MNHEY and CDR2 SVGAGI. After removal of 8 bases from V and 3 bases from J, the junction contained 3 bases not matched to a gene. The CDR3 has 14 amino acids. The sample comes from a study of blood T cell repertoires in COVID-19. Study-wide background: COVID-19 samples, acute and convalescent, were from the United States, Italy and Spain.

Produced via immunoSEQ multiplex PCR; TCRdb's table is partial and in-frame only. The sample carries roughly 230,000 clones, roughly 80% recorded once. The specimen was peripheral blood. The clonotype was recovered from a woman of 80 years or more with acute or convalescent COVID-19. V is TRBV6-5 and J is TRBJ2-4; TRBD1 matches at 11 bases. This CDR3 is CASLDRGHKNIQYF. CDR3 sequence (DNA): TGTGCCAGCCTGGACAGGGGGCACAAAAACATTCAGTACTTC.